These 26 T cell receptor beta chains came from one sample sequenced in a study of tumor and adjacent non-tumor tissue in lung cancer. A modified ARM-PCR protocol with three rounds of nested PCR amplified TCRbeta. TCRdb used MiXCR to reprocess the multiplex PCR reads, holding one entry per CDR3 protein. This table holds some 99,000 distinct CDR3 sequences, roughly 74% found once. The template was RNA from unsorted bulk tissue. Specimen: lung tumor tissue. These TCRs come from a woman aged 60 to 75 with non-small cell lung cancer.

As regards this clonotype: Since no conserved phenylalanine or tryptophan closes the CDR3, a read error is the likely cause. In DNA form, the CDR3 reads TGCAGCGTTGATGGGGTTGGGGGCAATGAGCAGTTCTCC. Its translation: CSVDGVGGNEQFS. The chain carries TRBV29-1 and TRBJ2-1; D possibly matches TRBD1 or TRBD2 (5 bases each). Germline values: CDR1 SQVTM, CDR2 ANQGSEA. There are 13 residues in the CDR3. Trimming took 3 bases from V and 6 from J, leaving 12 bases between them.

On this clonotype: Mismatch with germline at one junction end may stem from a read error. The J gene is TRBJ1-2, the V gene TRBV11-2; TRBD1 agrees at 9 bases. Germline V gene sequence: CDR1 SGHAT, CDR2 FQNNGV. The CDR3 totals 14 residues. The CDR3 loop is CAGSVDRGYCGYTF. CDR3 in DNA: TGTGCCGGCAGCGTGGACAGGGGCTACTGTGGCTATACCTTC.

As to this clonotype: A junction end diverges from the germline sequence, so it may reflect a read error. V and J are TRBV6-2 or TRBV6-3 and TRBJ1-2, with 7 bases aligning to TRBD1. The CDR3 consists of 14 residues. From germline, CDR1 is MNHEY and CDR2 SVGEGT. CDR3 in DNA: TGTGCCAGCATTGAAACACAGGGGTACTATGTCTACACCTTC. It yields the protein CASIETQGYYVYTF.

Notes on this clonotype: The junction departs from the called germline gene at one end, perhaps through a read error. This sequence joins TRBV5-5 and TRBJ2-5; no firm D call. From germline, CDR1 is SGHKS and CDR2 YYEKEE (reference sequence). The CDR3 extends over 14 amino acids. The CDR3 here is CASSQLSTQEAQYF. CDR3 sequence (DNA): TGTGCCAGCAGTCAACTCAGTACCCAAGAGGCCCAGTACTTC.

As to this clonotype: This clone may be a read error of a much larger clone one base away. J is TRBJ1-5 and V is TRBV29-1, with D hard to call. Germline lookup yields CDR1 SQVTM and CDR2 ANQGSEA. V was clipped by 4 bases and J by 4 bases, with 11 bases between them. This CDR3 region has 13 residues. The CDR3 loop is CSVGLDWNQPQHF. As DNA, the CDR3 is TGCAGCGTTGGGTTAGACTGGAATCAGCCCCAGCATTTT.

The V and J genes are TRBV24-1 and TRBJ1-2; 10 nucleotides match TRBD1. Germline V lookup: CDR1 KGHDR, CDR2 SFDVKD. This CDR3 is built from 14 residues. Trimming removed 4 bases from V and 8 bases from J; junction bases left unmatched: 6. The CDR3 sequence: CATSEGQGTVGYTF. The CDR3 coding sequence is TGTGCCACCAGTGAGGGACAGGGGACAGTCGGCTACACCTTC.

To note about this clonotype: It may be a read error: a sequence one base away is much more abundant. This chain links TRBV6-2 or TRBV6-3 with TRBJ2-3; the D call may be TRBD1 or TRBD2 (5 bases each). CDR3 length: 15 amino acids. Trimming left V 4 bases short and J 3 bases short, with 14 bases between. Germline CDR1 and CDR2: MNHEY and SVGEGT. The CDR3 region is CASSSMGERTDTQYF. The CDR3 region has the DNA TGTGCCAGCAGTTCCATGGGGGAGCGGACAGATACGCAGTATTTT.

The chain joins TRBV7-9 to TRBJ1-2, with D maybe TRBD1 (6 bases). The V and J ends lost 7 bases and 4 bases respectively, with 13 bases between them. CDR3 size: 13 residues. Germline CDR1 reads SEHNR; CDR2 reads FQNEAQ (reference sequence). CDR3 nucleotides: TGTGCCAGCAATTCAGGGGTTGGCTATGGCTACACCTTC. Protein: CASNSGVGYGYTF.

J is TRBJ1-5 and V is TRBV19, with unresolved D. With 9 bases removed from V and 0 bases from J, the gap between germline ends came to 12 bases. The CDR3 is made up of 14 amino acids. Germline V gene lookup returns CDR1 LNHDA and CDR2 SQIVND (reference sequence). The CDR3 is CASRFDHSNQPQHF. The DNA of the CDR3 is TGTGCCAGCAGATTCGACCATAGCAATCAGCCCCAGCATTTT.

V is TRBV15 and J is TRBJ2-7; D call uncertain. V was pared by 0 bases and J by 7 bases, with 13 bases between. This CDR3 has 14 amino acids. Germline CDR1 reads LNHNV; CDR2 reads YYDKDF (reference sequence). CDR3 in DNA: TGTGCCACCAGCAGAGATTTGGCTTCCAAGGAGCAGTACTTC. Residues: CATSRDLASKEQYF.

This clonotype was observed a single time. A read error is likely, as this CDR3 ends without the conserved phenylalanine or tryptophan. The J gene is TRBJ2-5, the V gene TRBV6-2 or TRBV6-3, with 11 nucleotides matching TRBD2. The germline V gene encodes CDR1 MNHEY and CDR2 SVGEGT. The CDR3 is 15 residues long. The junction had 8 bases not matched to a gene; V was cut back by 6 bases and J by 5 bases. The CDR3 loop reads CASSSFSGGGETQYI. CDR3 coding DNA: TGTGCCAGCAGCTCCTTTAGCGGGGGGGGCGAGACCCAGTACATC.

This clonotype was seen many times. This sequence joins TRBV20-1 and TRBJ2-1; 14 bases map to TRBD2. This CDR3 is 14 amino acids long. Germline V gene lookup returns CDR1 DFQATT and CDR2 SNEGSKA (reference sequence). After removal of 4 bases from V and 10 bases from J, the junction contained 6 bases not matched to a gene. For the CDR3, the DNA is TGCAGTGCTATGGGACTAGCGGGAGCAAGGGAGCAGTTCTTC. Residues: CSAMGLAGAREQFF.

V gene TRBV28 combines with J gene TRBJ2-7, with 8 bases fitting TRBD1. This CDR3 region has 15 residues. V dropped 9 bases and J dropped 2; count of bases not matched to a gene: 12. CDR1 and CDR2 (germline): MDHEN, SYDVKM. The CDR3 DNA follows: TGTGCCAGAACTTTCCGGGACAGGTGGACCTACGAGCAGTACTTC. Protein sequence: CARTFRDRWTYEQYF.

Details on this clonotype: The junction and the germline gene differ at one end; a read error may be behind it. The CDR3 sequence is CAMSLLGTGFNERFF. The CDR3 DNA sequence: TGTGCCATGAGCTTATTGGGGACAGGTTTCAATGAGCGGTTCTTC. The V gene is TRBV11-1, the J gene TRBJ2-1; 8 nucleotides agree with TRBD1. From germline, CDR1 is SGHAT and CDR2 FQDESV (reference sequence). CDR3 size: 15 residues.

A single count supports this clonotype. A much larger clone lies one base from this, so it may be a read error. This chain links TRBV6-5 with TRBJ1-6, with D hard to call. Germline CDR1 MNHEY, CDR2 SVGAGI. The CDR3 spans 14 residues. CDR3 sequence: CANSYSTESSPLHF. For the CDR3, the DNA is TGTGCCAACAGTTACTCAACGGAGAGTTCACCCCTCCACTTT.

Only one count was recorded for this clonotype. In this CDR3 the conserved last residue, phenylalanine or tryptophan, is missing, so a read error is likely. This chain uses TRBV11-2 with TRBJ1-6, with D tentatively TRBD1 (6 bases). The germline V gene encodes CDR1 SGHAT and CDR2 FQNNGV. V gave up 0 bases and J gave up 10 bases, with 10 bases separating them. CDR3 length equals 14 residues. CDR3 coding DNA: TGTGCCAGCAGCTTAGACCCAGGGGCATCACCCCTCCACTTA. This gives the protein CASSLDPGASPLHL.

This clonotype was counted once. An end of the junction does not agree with germline; a read error may underlie this. This chain joins TRBV11-2 and TRBJ2-5; D is ambiguous. The CDR3 contains 14 residues. CDR1 and CDR2 from the germline V gene are SGHAT and FQNNGV. CDR3 residues: CANNSPRIQEIQYF. CDR3 DNA sequence: TGTGCCAACAACTCCCCTCGTATACAAGAGATCCAGTACTTC. Supplemented by reference TRBV11-2 and TRBJ2-5, the full variable domain reads EAGVAQSPRYKIIEKRQSVAFWCNPISGHATLYWYQQILGQGPKLLIQFQNNGVVDDSQLPKDRFSAERLKGVDSTLKIQPAKLEDSAVYLCANNSPRIQEIQYFGPGTRLLVL.

In regard to this clonotype: One end of the junction varies from germline; a read error may be responsible. The chain combines TRBV4-2 with TRBJ2-2; TRBD2 agrees at 8 bases. The CDR3 covers 16 residues. Per germline, CDR1 LGHNA and CDR2 YNFKEQ. The CDR3 nucleotides read TGTGCCAGCAGCCAAAAAGGGTTTGGACTAGCCGGGGACCTGTTTTTT. It encodes CASSQKGFGLAGDLFF.

Of note for this clonotype: Compared with germline, one end of the junction differs, possibly owing to a read error. V gene TRBV20-1 combines with J gene TRBJ1-3; 11 bases match TRBD1. CDR3 length: 15 amino acids. CDR1 and CDR2 from the germline V gene are DFQATT and SNEGSKA (reference sequence). Here the CDR3 reads CSARGQGDGGITMYF. The DNA for the CDR3 is TGCAGTGCTAGGGGACAGGGGGACGGTGGAATCACCATGTATTTT.

The chain links TRBV9 to TRBJ2-7; D not resolved. CDR1 is SGDLS and CDR2 is YYNGEE in the germline V gene. V shed 0 bases and J shed 5 bases, with 12 bases lying between them. The CDR3 has 14 residues. CDR3 protein: CASSVDSGLNEQYF. The CDR3 DNA reads as TGTGCCAGCAGCGTAGATTCCGGGCTAAACGAGCAGTACTTC.

The chain couples TRBV20-1 to TRBJ1-2; D uncertain. The germline V and J ends were trimmed by 4 bases and 5 bases, with 14 bases remaining between them. The germline gives CDR1 DFQATT, CDR2 SNEGSKA (reference sequence). The CDR3 covers 13 residues. CDR3 sequence: CSAIVQEEYGYTF. The CDR3 nucleotides read TGCAGTGCTATAGTTCAGGAAGAATATGGCTACACCTTC.

Notes on this clonotype: This sequence may be a read error, since a much larger clone differs from it by one base. The chain joins TRBV20-1 to TRBJ2-7, with D maybe TRBD1 (6 bases). Per the germline V gene, CDR1 is DFQATT and CDR2 is SNEGSKA (reference sequence). Trimming took 6 bases from V and 4 from J, leaving 28 bases between them. The CDR3 length is 17 residues. CDR3 protein: CSARLATLSIGGYEQYF. The CDR3 DNA follows: TGCAGTGCGAGACTCGCCACCCTGTCGATAGGGGGTTACGAGCAGTACTTC.

This clonotype was detected once. The chain has TRBV6-2 or TRBV6-3 and TRBJ2-1, with 7 bases matching TRBD1. V trimming: 7 bases; J trimming: 4 bases; junction bases outside the gene matches: 13. Germline V gene data show CDR1 as MNHEY and CDR2 as SVGEGT. The length of the CDR3 is 16 residues. CDR3 sequence: CASNRRQGPEYNEQFF. The CDR3 nucleotides are TGTGCCAGCAATCGCCGACAGGGTCCAGAATACAATGAGCAGTTCTTC.

This clonotype was seen a few times. A much larger clonotype is one base distant, so this may be a read error. The chain joins TRBV6-6 to TRBJ2-1, with D hard to call. The length of the CDR3 is 12 residues. Germline CDR1 and CDR2: MNHNY and SVGAGI (reference sequence). The CDR3 DNA is TGTACCAGCAGTTACTCAAGCAATGAGCAGTTCTTC. It codes for CTSSYSSNEQFF.

On this clonotype: Possible read error: a much larger clone is one base away. The chain couples TRBV30 to TRBJ2-3, with 7 bases that match TRBD1. CDR1 GTSNPN and CDR2 SVGIG come from the germline V gene (reference sequence). The CDR3 loop spans 13 amino acids. CDR3 amino acids: CAWSRDSIDTQYF. CDR3 DNA sequence: TGTGCCTGGAGTCGGGACAGCATAGATACGCAGTATTTT.

The J gene is TRBJ2-1, the V gene TRBV7-2; the D gene is possibly TRBD2 (5 bases). Trimming removed 5 bases at V and 7 bases at J, with 12 bases between. This CDR3 is 13 amino acids long. CDR1 and CDR2 from the germline V gene are SGHTA and FQGNSA. The CDR3 nucleotides read TGTGCCAGCAGCCTTTCGAGGAGGAATGAGCAGTTCTTC. It translates to CASSLSRRNEQFF.